The clone carrying this TCR beta chain was recorded a few times. The antigen remains unidentified. Other DNA sequences in the same sample also yield this CDR3. There are 14 residues in the CDR3. Germline V lookup: CDR1 SGHAT, CDR2 FQNNGV. Deletions cut 1 base from V and 4 bases from J, with 7 bases between. This entry comes from a study of memory CD4+ T cells and cytomegalovirus serostatus. Regarding the study as a whole: Median bootstrapped AUC for CMV status was just under 0.97 originally, 0.9 to 0.93 US-trained. Suggested: most of the CMV-linked TCR signature lies in CD4+ memory cells.

In the original analysis: After removing out-of-frame reads, 2 million to 2.5 million distinct TCRbeta sequences remained. The table came from immunoSEQ multiplex PCR; TCRdb's copy has only in-frame clones and leaves some out. That table gives V, J and clone size, and the DNA gave D and trimming. The sample shows tens of thousands of clones, more than 65% of them seen only once. Single viable CD3+CD4+CD8-CD45RO+ cells were sorted as the memory CD4+ T cells. CMV serostatus came from serum IgG against pp150, pp28, p38, p52. The sample taken for sequencing was memory CD4+ T cells from blood. The sequence came from an adult in good health and CMV-seronegative. Some clones in this sample may be carry-over from other donors' samples. The rearrangement uses TRBV11-2 and TRBJ2-2; no definite D call. The CDR3 protein is CASSLGQTTGELFF. The CDR3 DNA is TGTGCCAGCAGCTTAGGGCAGACCACCGGGGAGCTGTTTTTT.